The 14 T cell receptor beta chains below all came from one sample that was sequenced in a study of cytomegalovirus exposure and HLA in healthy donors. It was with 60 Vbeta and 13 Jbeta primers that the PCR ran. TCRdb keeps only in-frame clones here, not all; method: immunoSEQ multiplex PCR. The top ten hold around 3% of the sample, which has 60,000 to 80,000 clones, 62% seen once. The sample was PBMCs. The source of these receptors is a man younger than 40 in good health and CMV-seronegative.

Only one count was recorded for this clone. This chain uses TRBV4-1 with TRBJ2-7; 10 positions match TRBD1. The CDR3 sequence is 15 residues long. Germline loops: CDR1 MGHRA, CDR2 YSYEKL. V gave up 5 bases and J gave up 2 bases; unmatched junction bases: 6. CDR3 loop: CASSLLDRGTYEQYF. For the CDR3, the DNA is TGCGCCAGCAGCTTGTTGGACAGGGGGACCTACGAGCAGTACTTC.

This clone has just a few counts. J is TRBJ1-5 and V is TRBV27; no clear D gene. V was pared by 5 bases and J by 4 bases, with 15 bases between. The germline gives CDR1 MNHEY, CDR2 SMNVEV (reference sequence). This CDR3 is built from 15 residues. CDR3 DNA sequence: TGTGCCAGCAGTCCCCGTTATCCTTCTAATCAGCCCCAGCATTTT. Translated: CASSPRYPSNQPQHF.

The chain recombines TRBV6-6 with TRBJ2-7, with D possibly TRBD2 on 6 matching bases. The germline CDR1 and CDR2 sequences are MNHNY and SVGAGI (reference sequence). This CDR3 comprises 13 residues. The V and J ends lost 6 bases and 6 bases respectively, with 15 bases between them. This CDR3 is CASSTGTVREQYF. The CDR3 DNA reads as TGTGCCAGCAGCACCGGGACTGTGCGCGAGCAGTACTTC.

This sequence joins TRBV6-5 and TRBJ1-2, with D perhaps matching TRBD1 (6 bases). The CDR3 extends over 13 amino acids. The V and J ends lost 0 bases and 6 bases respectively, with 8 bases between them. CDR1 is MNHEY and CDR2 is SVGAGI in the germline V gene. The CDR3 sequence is CASSYSGDNGYTF. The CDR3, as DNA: TGTGCCAGCAGTTACTCAGGGGACAATGGCTACACCTTC.

CDR3 nucleotides: TGTGCCAGCAGCCCACTAGCGGGGGGGCCCTACGAGCAGTACTTC. Translating gives CASSPLAGGPYEQYF. V is TRBV13 and J is TRBJ2-7; 13 nucleotides align to TRBD2. Germline loops: CDR1 PRHDT, CDR2 FYEKMQ (reference sequence). The CDR3 consists of 15 residues. J was trimmed by 2 bases and V by 5 bases; bases with no gene match: 3.

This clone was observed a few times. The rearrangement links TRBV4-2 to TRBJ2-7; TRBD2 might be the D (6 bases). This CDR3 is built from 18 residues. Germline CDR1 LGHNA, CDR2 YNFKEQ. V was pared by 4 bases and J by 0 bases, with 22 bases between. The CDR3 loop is CASSPQATPRGYSYEQYF. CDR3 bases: TGTGCCAGCAGCCCCCAGGCCACCCCACGGGGGTACTCCTACGAGCAGTACTTC.

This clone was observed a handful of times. CDR3 residues: CASSQDVRLSYEQYF. The CDR3 coding sequence is TGCGCCAGCAGCCAAGACGTGCGACTATCCTACGAGCAGTACTTC. This chain links TRBV4-1 with TRBJ2-7, with D perhaps TRBD2 (5 bases). Germline CDR1 is MGHRA and CDR2 is YSYEKL. The length of the CDR3 is 15 residues. V was clipped by 0 bases and J by 1 base, with 10 bases between them.

The CDR3 region has the DNA TGCGCCAGCACAGACAGGGGGCGATCCGAGCAGTACTTC. This codes for CASTDRGRSEQYF. This chain links TRBV10-2 with TRBJ2-7; TRBD1 agrees at 10 bases. Germline loops: CDR1 WSHSY, CDR2 SAAADI. After removal of 7 bases from V and 6 bases from J, the junction contained 6 bases not matched to a gene. The CDR3 loop spans 13 amino acids.

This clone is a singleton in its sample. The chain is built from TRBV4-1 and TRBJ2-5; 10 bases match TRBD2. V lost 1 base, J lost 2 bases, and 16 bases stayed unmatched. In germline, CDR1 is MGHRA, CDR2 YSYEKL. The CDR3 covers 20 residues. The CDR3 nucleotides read TGCGCCAGCAGCCAAGCTTTTTCGGCTAGCGGGGGAACTCCGCAAGAGACCCAGTACTTC. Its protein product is CASSQAFSASGGTPQETQYF.

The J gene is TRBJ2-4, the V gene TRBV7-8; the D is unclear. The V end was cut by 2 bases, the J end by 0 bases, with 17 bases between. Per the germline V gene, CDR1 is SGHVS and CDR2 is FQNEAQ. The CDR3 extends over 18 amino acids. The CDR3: CASSLWVSGVLAKNIQYF. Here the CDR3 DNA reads TGTGCCAGCAGCTTATGGGTGTCGGGTGTACTAGCCAAAAACATTCAGTACTTC. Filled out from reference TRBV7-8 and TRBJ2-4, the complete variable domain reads GAGVSQSPRYKVAKRGQDVALRCDPISGHVSLFWYQQALGQGPEFLTYFQNEAQLDKSGLPSDRFFAERPEGSVSTLKIQRTQQEDSAVYLCASSLWVSGVLAKNIQYFGAGTRLSVL.

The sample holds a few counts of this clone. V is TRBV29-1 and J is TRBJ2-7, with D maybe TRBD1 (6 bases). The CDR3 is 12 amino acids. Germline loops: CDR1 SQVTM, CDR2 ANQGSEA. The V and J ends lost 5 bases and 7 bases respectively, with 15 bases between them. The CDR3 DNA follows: TGCAGCGTTTCAGGGGAACAGAGGGAGCAGTACTTC. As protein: CSVSGEQREQYF.

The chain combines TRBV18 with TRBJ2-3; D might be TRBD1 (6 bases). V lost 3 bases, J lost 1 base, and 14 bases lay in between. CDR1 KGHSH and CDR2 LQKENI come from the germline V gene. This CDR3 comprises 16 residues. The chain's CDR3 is CASSPRYRVGTDTQYF. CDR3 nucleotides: TGTGCCAGCTCACCGAGATACAGGGTCGGCACAGATACGCAGTATTTT.

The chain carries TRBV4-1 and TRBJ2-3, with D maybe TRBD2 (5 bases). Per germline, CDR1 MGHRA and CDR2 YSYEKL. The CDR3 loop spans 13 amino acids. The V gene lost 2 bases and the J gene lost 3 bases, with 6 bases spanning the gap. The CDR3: CASSQWRTDTQYF. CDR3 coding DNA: TGCGCCAGCAGCCAATGGAGGACAGATACGCAGTATTTT.

Written as DNA, the CDR3 is TGCAGCGTCCTTAGCGGGGGGAGAGAGCAGTACTTC. Amino acids: CSVLSGGREQYF. The gene calls are TRBV29-1 and TRBJ2-7; the match to TRBD2 covers 10 bases. The CDR3 runs 12 residues. CDR1 and CDR2 (germline): SQVTM, ANQGSEA. V shed 6 bases and J 7 bases; nucleotides not matched to a gene: 6.